These 24 T cell receptor beta chains originate from one sample sequenced in a study of cytomegalovirus exposure and HLA in healthy donors. 13 Jbeta primers and 60 Vbeta primers were used for the PCR. TCRdb's table, derived via immunoSEQ multiplex PCR, lists solely in-frame clones and lacks some. Of fewer than 130,000 clones listed, 76% are singletons. The sequenced sample consisted of PBMCs. The source is a man aged 25 to 40 in good health and CMV-seropositive.

The V gene is TRBV6-6, the J gene TRBJ2-2; D possibly corresponds to TRBD1 (6 bases). The V end was cut by 4 bases, the J end by 0 bases, with 12 bases between. This CDR3 region has 16 residues. Germline V gene sequence: CDR1 MNHNY, CDR2 SVGAGI (reference sequence). The CDR3 here is CASSFMQGTNTGELFF. The CDR3 bases are TGTGCCAGCAGTTTTATGCAGGGGACGAACACCGGGGAGCTGTTTTTT.

The gene calls are TRBV7-9 and TRBJ1-4, with D unresolved. The V and J ends lost 6 bases and 7 bases respectively, with 12 bases between them. Germline values: CDR1 SEHNR, CDR2 FQNEAQ (reference sequence). The CDR3 has 13 residues. In DNA form, the CDR3 reads TGTGCCAGCAGGCCCCTAGGCAGTGAAAAACTGTTTTTT. It is translated as CASRPLGSEKLFF.

The chain links TRBV27 to TRBJ1-5; TRBD1 is a possible D gene (6 bases). The length of the CDR3 is 17 residues. CDR1 and CDR2 (germline): MNHEY, SMNVEV (reference sequence). V was clipped by 4 bases and J by 0 bases, with 16 bases between them. In DNA form, the CDR3 reads TGTGCCAGCAGTTGGGGGCACCCTCGTTATAGCAATCAGCCCCAGCATTTT. It specifies CASSWGHPRYSNQPQHF.

The sample holds one count of this clone. V gene TRBV5-5 combines with J gene TRBJ2-7; D is possibly TRBD2 (6 bases). The CDR3 contains 15 residues. Trimming left V 4 bases short and J 3 bases short, with 17 bases between. Per the germline V gene, CDR1 is SGHKS and CDR2 is YYEKEE (reference sequence). As DNA, the CDR3 is TGTGCCAGCAGCGGGGGGTCTTCAGGTGGCTACGAGCAGTACTTC. Its protein product is CASSGGSSGGYEQYF.

The gene calls are TRBV7-3 and TRBJ2-1, with 9 bases that match TRBD2. There are 17 residues in the CDR3. With V trimmed by 5 bases and J by 7 bases, 15 bases remained unmatched. Germline CDR1 reads SGHTA; CDR2 reads FQGTGA. DNA for the CDR3: TGTGCCAGCAGCCAAACACGAAGCGGGGGGTTGAGAAATGAGCAGTTCTTC. Protein: CASSQTRSGGLRNEQFF. Supplemented by reference TRBV7-3 and TRBJ2-1, the full variable domain reads GAGVSQTPSNKVTEKGKYVELRCDPISGHTALYWYRQSLGQGPEFLIYFQGTGAADDSGLPNDRFFAVRPEGSVSTLKIQRTERGDSAVYLCASSQTRSGGLRNEQFFGPGTRLTVL.

The chain carries TRBV4-1 and TRBJ1-1; D uncertain. Germline CDR1 is MGHRA and CDR2 is YSYEKL. Trimming took 3 bases from V and 3 from J, leaving 11 bases between them. This CDR3 contains 14 residues. The CDR3 loop reads CASSQTLGDTEAFF. CDR3 bases: TGCGCCAGCAGCCAGACCCTAGGCGACACTGAAGCTTTCTTT.

The chain links TRBV10-3 to TRBJ1-2, with 7 bases that match TRBD1. The V segment lost 6 bases and the J segment 6 bases; nucleotides outside the gene matches: 7. There are 13 residues in the CDR3. From germline, CDR1 is ENHRY and CDR2 SYGVKD. DNA for the CDR3: TGTGCCATCAGACAACAGGGGAACAATGGCTACACCTTC. As protein: CAIRQQGNNGYTF.

This clone was recorded a few times. The chain recombines TRBV7-9 with TRBJ2-7; 9 nucleotides agree with TRBD2. Germline CDR1 reads SEHNR; CDR2 reads FQNEAQ (reference sequence). This CDR3 spans 14 amino acids. Germline trimming cut 5 bases from V and 2 bases from J; bases unmatched to any gene: 4. CDR3 coding DNA: TGTGCCAGCAGCCTTAGCGGGAGTACCTACGAGCAGTACTTC. It codes for CASSLSGSTYEQYF.

In nucleotides, the CDR3 is TGCGCCAGCAGCCCCCTCGGCGGGGTGTTAGGCAATGAGCAGTTCTTC. It yields the protein CASSPLGGVLGNEQFF. The chain uses TRBV4-1 and TRBJ2-1, with D tentatively TRBD2 (6 bases). There are 16 residues in the CDR3. Germline V CDR1 and CDR2: MGHRA, YSYEKL. The V end lost 4 bases, the J end lost 6 bases, and 19 bases lay between the germline ends.

This clone was detected only a few times. This sequence joins TRBV28 and TRBJ1-2; 7 bases agree with TRBD1. CDR1 and CDR2 (germline): MDHEN, SYDVKM. Trimming removed 5 bases from V and 2 bases from J; junction bases left unmatched: 5. The CDR3 contains 14 residues. The CDR3 loop is CASSLTGENYGYTF. The CDR3 DNA follows: TGTGCCAGCAGTCTTACAGGGGAAAACTATGGCTACACCTTC.

V gene TRBV27 combines with J gene TRBJ2-7, with TRBD2 matching 7 bases. V was clipped by 3 bases and J by 0 bases; unmatched bases: 2. The CDR3 contains 14 residues. CDR1 and CDR2 from the germline V gene are MNHEY and SMNVEV (reference sequence). The CDR3 DNA sequence: TGTGCCAGCAGTTTCCGGGACTACTCCTACGAGCAGTACTTC. It translates to CASSFRDYSYEQYF.

The chain joins TRBV6-5 to TRBJ2-7; D ambiguous. CDR3 length equals 15 residues. Germline V CDR1 and CDR2: MNHEY, SVGAGI. With 5 bases removed from V and 6 bases from J, the gap between germline ends came to 20 bases. Written as DNA, the CDR3 is TGTGCCAGCAGTCCGCTGACCGGAGCAAACGTCGAGCAGTACTTC. It encodes CASSPLTGANVEQYF.

The chain links TRBV27 to TRBJ2-5; a possible D gene is TRBD2 (6 bases). The last part of the DNA fits TRBJ2-7 better; the J call may be wrong. This CDR3 region has 13 residues. Looked up from germline, CDR1 is MNHEY and CDR2 is SMNVEV (reference sequence). The CDR3 loop is CASSLGGGYEQYF. The CDR3, as DNA: TGTGCCAGCAGTTTAGGGGGAGGCTACGAGCAGTACTTC.

V is TRBV11-2 and J is TRBJ2-1; the D is unclear. CDR1 and CDR2 (germline): SGHAT, FQNNGV. With 5 bases removed from V and 6 bases from J, the gap between germline ends came to 11 bases. CDR3 size: 13 residues. As DNA, the CDR3 is TGTGCCAGCAGCCTCCTAGGCGTCAATGAGCAGTTCTTC. Encoded protein: CASSLLGVNEQFF.

The chain recombines TRBV2 with TRBJ2-3, with D maybe TRBD1 (5 bases). The CDR3 totals 15 residues. Germline lookup yields CDR1 SNHLY and CDR2 FYNNEI. The V end was cut by 6 bases, the J end by 6 bases, with 19 bases between. CDR3 sequence reads: CASSEPGIGRDTQYF. The CDR3 coding sequence is TGTGCCAGCAGCGAACCAGGGATAGGAAGGGATACGCAGTATTTT.

The chain has TRBV6-4 and TRBJ1-6; TRBD1 matches 7 bases. Unmatched junction bases numbered 3, after V lost 5 bases and J lost 5 bases. CDR3 length equals 14 residues. Per the germline V gene, CDR1 is MRHNA and CDR2 is SNTAGT. CDR3 protein: CASSTGTDNSPLHF. The DNA of the CDR3 is TGTGCCAGCAGTACCGGGACAGATAATTCACCCCTCCACTTT.

The chain joins TRBV4-1 to TRBJ1-1; D is undetermined. The CDR3 contains 14 residues. Germline V gives CDR1 MGHRA, CDR2 YSYEKL. V was pared by 2 bases and J by 1 base, with 8 bases between. CDR3 nucleotides: TGCGCCAGCAGCCAAACGGCGGGGAACACTGAAGCTTTCTTT. Translation gives CASSQTAGNTEAFF.

A word on this clone: The same CDR3 is also encoded by other DNA sequences in this sample. CDR3 residues: CASSYSRGGGYTF. In nucleotides, the CDR3 is TGTGCCAGCAGTTACTCCAGGGGCGGTGGCTACACCTTC. The gene calls are TRBV6-5 and TRBJ1-2; maybe TRBD1 (6 bases). The length of the CDR3 is 13 residues. The V gene lost 0 bases and the J gene lost 7 bases, with 9 bases spanning the gap. From germline, CDR1 is MNHEY and CDR2 SVGAGI.

The chain combines TRBV7-9 with TRBJ2-7, with D possibly being TRBD1 (6 bases). Germline CDR1 and CDR2: SEHNR and FQNEAQ (reference sequence). The V gene lost 5 bases and the J gene lost 1 base, with 9 bases spanning the gap. The CDR3 spans 13 residues. CDR3 bases: TGTGCCAGCAGCCGACAGGATTCCTACGAGCAGTACTTC. Protein product: CASSRQDSYEQYF.

This rearrangement joins TRBV10-1 to TRBJ2-3, with D possibly being TRBD1 (5 bases). V was pared by 8 bases and J by 0 bases, with 9 bases between. The CDR3 is 13 amino acids. Germline CDR1 WNHNN, CDR2 SYGVQD (reference sequence). This CDR3 is CASGRVSTDTQYF. CDR3 DNA: TGCGCCAGCGGCAGGGTGAGCACAGATACGCAGTATTTT.

J is TRBJ1-6 and V is TRBV9; D might be TRBD1 (5 bases). V lost 3 bases to trimming and J lost 7 bases, with 5 bases between them. This CDR3 is 12 amino acids long. CDR1 and CDR2 from the germline V gene are SGDLS and YYNGEE. CDR3 sequence (DNA): TGTGCCAGCAGCGCAGGGAATTCACCCCTCCACTTT. Its protein product is CASSAGNSPLHF.

This chain uses TRBV9 with TRBJ2-7, with 8 bases fitting TRBD1. Germline assignment: CDR1 SGDLS and CDR2 YYNGEE. V was pared by 0 bases and J by 0 bases, with 2 bases of the junction left unmatched. The CDR3 is 15 residues long. CDR3 sequence (DNA): TGTGCCAGCAGCGTAGGGACAGGGTCCTCCTACGAGCAGTACTTC. Its protein product is CASSVGTGSSYEQYF.

The chain recombines TRBV7-9 with TRBJ2-3; no definite D call. Germline V gives CDR1 SEHNR, CDR2 FQNEAQ (reference sequence). Trimming pared 5 bases from V and 1 base from J, leaving 10 bases between. CDR3 length: 14 amino acids. This CDR3 reads CASSQAPGTDTQYF. The CDR3 DNA sequence: TGTGCCAGCAGCCAGGCCCCCGGCACAGATACGCAGTATTTT.

This chain's CDR3 is CASSLVGTSDTKQYF. CDR3 nucleotide sequence: TGTGCCAGCAGCTTAGTCGGGACTAGTGATACGAAGCAGTACTTC. The chain has TRBV7-8 and TRBJ2-5; 8 positions match TRBD2. Germline-derived CDR1 and CDR2 are SGHVS and FQNEAQ. The CDR3 covers 15 residues. The V and J ends lost 1 base and 11 bases, in that order; junction bases with no gene match: 12.